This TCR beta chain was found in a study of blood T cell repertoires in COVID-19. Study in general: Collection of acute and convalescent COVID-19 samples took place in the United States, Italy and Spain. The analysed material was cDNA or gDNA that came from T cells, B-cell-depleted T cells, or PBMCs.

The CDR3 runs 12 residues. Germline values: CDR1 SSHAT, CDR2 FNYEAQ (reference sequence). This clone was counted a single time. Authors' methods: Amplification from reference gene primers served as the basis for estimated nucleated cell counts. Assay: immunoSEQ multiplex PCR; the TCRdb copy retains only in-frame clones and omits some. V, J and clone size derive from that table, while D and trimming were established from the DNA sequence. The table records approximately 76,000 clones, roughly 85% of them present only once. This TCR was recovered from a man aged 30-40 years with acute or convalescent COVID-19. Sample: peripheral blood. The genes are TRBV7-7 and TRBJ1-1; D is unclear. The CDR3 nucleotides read TGTGCTAGCGGCCCTTTAAACACTGAAGCTTTCTTT. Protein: CASGPLNTEAFF. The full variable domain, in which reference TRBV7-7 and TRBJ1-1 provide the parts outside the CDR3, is GAGVSQSPRYKVTKRGQDVTLRCDPISSHATLYWYQQALGQGPEFLTYFNYEAQPDKSGLPSDRFSAERPEGSISTLTIQRTEQRDSAMYRCASGPLNTEAFFGQGTRLTVV.